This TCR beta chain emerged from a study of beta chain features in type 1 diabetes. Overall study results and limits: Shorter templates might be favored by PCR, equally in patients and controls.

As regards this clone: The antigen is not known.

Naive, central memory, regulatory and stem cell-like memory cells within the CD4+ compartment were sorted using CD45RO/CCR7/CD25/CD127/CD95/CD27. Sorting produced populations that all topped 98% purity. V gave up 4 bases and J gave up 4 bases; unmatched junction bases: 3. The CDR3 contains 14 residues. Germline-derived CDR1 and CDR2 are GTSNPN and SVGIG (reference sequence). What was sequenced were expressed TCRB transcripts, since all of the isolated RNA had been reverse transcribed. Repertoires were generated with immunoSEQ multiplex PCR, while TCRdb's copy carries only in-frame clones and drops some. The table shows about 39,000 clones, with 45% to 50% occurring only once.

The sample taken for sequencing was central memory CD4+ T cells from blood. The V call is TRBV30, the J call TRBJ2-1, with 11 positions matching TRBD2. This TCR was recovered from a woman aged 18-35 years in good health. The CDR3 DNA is TGTGCCTGGATTCCTAGCGGGGGGTACAATGAGCAGTTCTTC. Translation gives CAWIPSGGYNEQFF.